The T cell receptor beta chain under discussion was sequenced for a study of T-cell memory formation after mild COVID-19. Study-level findings and limits: SARS-CoV-2 specificity of second-wave clones peaking day 37 was unconfirmed.

This clonotype appeared a few times. As yet, its antigen is unknown. MiXCR, applied by TCRdb to the 5' RACE reads, yields one record per CDR3 protein. The top ten hold around an eighth of the sample, which has around 340,000 distinct CDR3 sequences, roughly 21% seen once. The receptor was derived from an adult woman who had mild COVID-19 (a few samples of this study predate the infection). Cell type and time point are not known. The sample consisted of PBMCs or a T cell subset sorted from them (not recorded which).

The CDR3 is CASSTGQGRMGKETQYF. In nucleotides, the CDR3 is TGTGCCAGTAGTACGGGACAGGGGCGCATGGGGAAAGAGACCCAGTACTTC. The chain couples TRBV19 to TRBJ2-5, with 10 nucleotides matching TRBD1. The CDR3 is 17 residues long. Germline V gene data show CDR1 as LNHDA and CDR2 as SQIVND (reference sequence). Trimming took 4 bases from V and 3 from J; bases not matched to a gene: 11.